Listed below are T cell receptor beta chains from one sample, sequenced in a study of CXCR3-negative and CXCR3-positive naive CD8 T cells. TCRdb reanalyzed the 5' RACE reads, giving one entry per CDR3 protein sequence and no DNA. The record lists 20,000 to 25,000 distinct CDR3 sequences, of which the ten most abundant hold about 18%. The sample consisted of memory CD8+ T cells from blood. Receptor source: a human donor in good health. Some clones in this sample may be carry-over from other donors' samples. The CDR3 runs from the conserved cysteine through the conserved F or W.

v_call: TRBV12-3/TRBV12-4
j_call: TRBJ2-1
cdr3_aa: CASSPTGTGGFF

v_call: TRBV29-1
j_call: TRBJ2-7
cdr3_aa: CSAGEPLYEQYF

v_call: TRBV29-1
j_call: TRBJ2-5
cdr3_aa: CSVEDGGWGQETQYF

v_call: TRBV27
j_call: TRBJ1-2
cdr3_aa: CASSVQGAGYGYTF

v_call: TRBV27
j_call: TRBJ1-1
cdr3_aa: CASSLGHRNTEAFF

v_call: TRBV29-1
j_call: TRBJ2-7
cdr3_aa: CSVEASGGPYEQYF

v_call: TRBV12-3/TRBV12-4
j_call: TRBJ1-1
cdr3_aa: CASSPSPSQNTEAFF

v_call: TRBV4-3
j_call: TRBJ1-1
cdr3_aa: CASRGTGEAFF

v_call: TRBV23-1
j_call: TRBJ2-7
cdr3_aa: CASSQPPGPYEQYF

v_call: TRBV7-9
j_call: TRBJ2-1
cdr3_aa: CASSQPSVREQFF

v_call: TRBV27
j_call: TRBJ2-1
cdr3_aa: CASSLTSGGTRNAFF

v_call: TRBV20-1
j_call: TRBJ1-2
cdr3_aa: CSADPGQGTYRDGYTF

v_call: TRBV20-1
j_call: TRBJ1-1
cdr3_aa: CSARQAGNTEDFF

v_call: TRBV4-3
j_call: TRBJ2-6
cdr3_aa: CAWRGPGANVLTF

v_call: TRBV20-1
j_call: TRBJ2-7
cdr3_aa: CSVEPGESYEQYF

v_call: TRBV4-2
j_call: TRBJ2-7
cdr3_aa: CASSQDPGTGGHEQYF

v_call: TRBV29-1
j_call: TRBJ2-7
cdr3_aa: CSVAPPYSDEQYF